This is a list of T cell receptor beta chains from one sample in a study of post-analysis software for immune sequencing data. TCRdb recomputed calls from the PCR reads with MiXCR, one row per CDR3 protein. The sample yields fewer than 900,000 distinct CDR3 sequences, under 60% seen once. Sequences were obtained from blood. The receptors shown here come from a girl between 10 and 17 years old with multiple sclerosis. Each CDR3 is given with its conserved first and last residue. D genes are given only for firm matches. Clone size is shown for a subset of rows, as once, few, many or a class of expanded clone.

j_call clone_size v_call d_call cdr3_aa cdr3_nt
TRBJ2-5 few TRBV7-2 - CASSPSGGTRTETQYF TGTGCCAGCAGCCCATCGGGCGGGACCCGGACAGAGACCCAGTACTTC
TRBJ2-5 - TRBV7-3 - CASSLSGDAQETQYF TGTGCCAGCAGCTTAAGCGGGGACGCCCAAGAGACCCAGTACTTC
TRBJ2-7 - TRBV4-1 - CASSPEDSPSYEQYF TGCGCCAGCAGCCCGGAGGACAGCCCCTCCTACGAGCAGTACTTC
TRBJ2-7 - TRBV10-3 TRBD1 CAITNRGLHEQYF TGTGCCATCACAAACAGGGGGCTACACGAGCAGTACTTC
TRBJ1-2 - TRBV14 - CASSQDLRGKSYGYTF TGTGCCAGCAGCCAAGATCTGAGAGGGAAGAGCTATGGCTACACCTTC
TRBJ2-3 - TRBV29-1 TRBD2 CTVGTSGSTDTQYF TGCACCGTGGGGACTAGCGGGAGCACAGATACGCAGTATTTT
TRBJ2-1 - TRBV12-3/TRBV12-4 - CASTWRGEQFF TGTGCCAGCACGTGGCGGGGTGAGCAGTTCTTC
TRBJ2-5 - TRBV18 - CASSPAGTDQYF TGTGCCAGCTCACCAGCGGGGACAGATCAGTACTTC
TRBJ2-1 - TRBV5-1 TRBD2 CASSASLAGGPNEQFF TGCGCCAGCAGCGCCTCACTAGCGGGAGGGCCAAATGAGCAGTTCTTC
TRBJ2-1 few TRBV7-9 - CASSLGALAGVYNEQFF TGTGCCAGCAGCTTAGGAGCCCTAGCCGGAGTCTACAATGAGCAGTTCTTC
TRBJ2-2 - TRBV7-9 - CASSLEVGELFF TGTGCCAGCAGTTTAGAGGTCGGGGAGCTGTTTTTT
TRBJ1-4 - TRBV28 - CASSPAAPNEKLFF TGTGCCAGCAGTCCCGCAGCCCCTAATGAAAAACTGTTTTTT
TRBJ1-3 - TRBV20-1 - CSARPLSGNTIYF TGCAGTGCTAGACCGCTCTCTGGAAACACCATATATTTT
TRBJ2-7 few TRBV13 - CASSSRLSTRSYEQYF TGTGCCAGCAGCTCAAGGTTGAGTACTCGCTCCTACGAGCAGTACTTC
TRBJ2-3 few TRBV5-1 TRBD1 CATHRDSSTDTQYF TGCGCCACCCACCGGGACAGCAGCACAGATACGCAGTATTTT
TRBJ2-5 - TRBV9 - CASSVGADPQETQYF TGTGCCAGCAGCGTAGGGGCGGACCCCCAAGAGACCCAGTACTTC
TRBJ2-1 - TRBV28 TRBD1 CASSLWAGTGGQNEQFF TGTGCCAGCAGTTTATGGGCCGGGACAGGGGGCCAAAATGAGCAGTTCTTC
TRBJ1-2 few TRBV3-1 TRBD1 CASSLAGTGSAYGYTF TGTGCCAGCAGCCTAGCCGGGACAGGGTCGGCCTATGGCTACACCTTC
TRBJ1-2 - TRBV6-6 - CASSYREQLQPNYGYTF TGTGCCAGCAGTTACCGTGAGCAGCTGCAACCCAACTATGGCTACACCTTC
TRBJ2-3 - TRBV27 - CASSTILADHKDTQYF TGTGCCAGCAGTACCATTCTAGCCGACCATAAAGATACGCAGTATTTT
TRBJ2-1 - TRBV5-1 - CASSLGRLTSNEQFF TGCGCCAGCAGCTTGGGGCGGCTCACCAGCAATGAGCAGTTCTTC
TRBJ2-7 - TRBV7-6 - CASSLSDSSSYEQYF TGTGCCAGCAGCTTAAGTGACTCGAGCTCCTACGAGCAGTACTTC
TRBJ2-1 - TRBV10-3 TRBD1 CAISEITGGQFF TGTGCCATCAGTGAGATTACAGGGGGGCAGTTCTTC
TRBJ2-7 - TRBV29-1 - CSVRELYEQYF TGCAGCGTCCGCGAACTCTACGAGCAGTACTTC
TRBJ2-4 few TRBV6-5 TRBD2 CASSYPSGEGLGEQYF TGTGCCAGCAGTTACCCGAGCGGGGAGGGCCTGGGGGAGCAGTACTTC